The 7 T cell receptor beta chains listed next were all sequenced from one sample in a study of cytomegalovirus exposure and HLA in healthy donors. Primers for the PCR totalled 60 Vbeta and 13 Jbeta. Measured with immunoSEQ multiplex PCR; TCRdb has only the in-frame clones, and not every one. The sample consists of some 100,000 clones, 73% of them appearing once. Material for sequencing was PBMCs. The receptor set was obtained from a man aged 35 to 55 in good health and CMV-seronegative.

Note on this clone: Other DNA variants within this sample encode the same CDR3. The rearrangement joins TRBV5-1 to TRBJ2-3, with 11 positions matching TRBD2. The CDR3 covers 14 residues. Looked up from germline, CDR1 is SGHRS and CDR2 is YFSETQ. V lost 4 bases and J lost 6; bases outside the gene matches: 4. CDR3 sequence: CASSGTSGGDTQYF. The CDR3 DNA reads as TGCGCCAGCAGCGGGACTAGCGGAGGGGATACGCAGTATTTT.

This clone was observed once. This chain uses TRBV18 with TRBJ2-7; 10 bases are shared with TRBD2. The CDR3 length is 13 residues. Germline CDR1 and CDR2: KGHSH and LQKENI. V lost 4 bases and J lost 6; bases outside the gene matches: 3. CDR3 loop: CASSLAGGGEQYF. The CDR3 DNA follows: TGTGCCAGCTCACTAGCGGGGGGCGGCGAGCAGTACTTC.

As to this clone: The germline gene is not matched at one end of the junction; a read error may be the cause. The chain is built from TRBV7-3 and TRBJ1-2; TRBD1 is a possible D gene (6 bases). This CDR3 has 15 amino acids. The germline CDR1 and CDR2 sequences are SGHTA and FQGTGA. CDR3: CASSSSGLTGHGYTF. CDR3 sequence (DNA): TGTGCCAGCAGCTCATCGGGGCTGACAGGCCATGGTTACACCTTC.

This clone was seen only a few times. The rearrangement uses TRBV4-3 and TRBJ1-1; 9 positions match TRBD1. There are 16 residues in the CDR3. V dropped 0 bases and J dropped 7; count of bases not matched to a gene: 9. Per the germline V gene, CDR1 is LGHNA and CDR2 is YSLEER. The CDR3: CASSQDRATGGGEAFF. The CDR3 DNA sequence: TGCGCCAGCAGCCAAGATCGGGCGACAGGGGGGGGTGAAGCTTTCTTT.

This clone was recorded only once. The genes are TRBV6-6 and TRBJ2-3, with 13 positions matching TRBD2. CDR1 and CDR2 from the germline V gene are MNHNY and SVGAGI (reference sequence). The junction had 9 bases not matched to a gene; V was cut back by 6 bases and J by 6 bases. This CDR3 spans 16 amino acids. The CDR3 coding sequence is TGTGCCAGCAGCTATGGGACTAGCGGGGCCCTGGATACGCAGTATTTT. It encodes CASSYGTSGALDTQYF.

The gene calls are TRBV10-3 and TRBJ2-3; possibly TRBD1 for D (5 bases). The germline V gene has CDR1 ENHRY and CDR2 SYGVKD. The CDR3 runs to 12 residues. Deletions cut 6 bases from V and 2 bases from J, with 6 bases between. The CDR3 protein is CAIRDNTDTQYF. As DNA, the CDR3 is TGTGCCATCAGGGACAACACAGATACGCAGTATTTT.

J is TRBJ1-5 and V is TRBV28, with D uncertain. Per germline, CDR1 MDHEN and CDR2 SYDVKM. The CDR3 length is 16 residues. Trimming stripped 1 base from V and 2 bases from J, with 12 bases between. CDR3 amino acids: CASSLLVPQGNQPQHF. CDR3 sequence (DNA): TGTGCCAGCAGTTTATTAGTCCCCCAGGGCAATCAGCCCCAGCATTTT.